The sequence of this T cell receptor (beta chain) was determined in a study of blood T cells in healthy people across ages. The second PCR ran roughly 6 to 11 cycles with a sample-barcoded 5' primer and J-beta primers. Each CDR3 protein is one row after TCRdb ran MiXCR on the 5' RACE reads. Here the sample spans approximately 1.5 million distinct CDR3 sequences, around 35% being singletons. Germline CDR1 reads MGHRA; CDR2 reads YSYEKL. This CDR3 has 14 amino acids. The gene calls are TRBV4-1 and TRBJ2-5; tentatively, D is TRBD1 or TRBD2 (5 bases each). The J call is uncertain, as TRBJ2-7 better fits the DNA end. Sequencing used blood. The source of this sequence is a woman aged 25-40 years in good health. CDR3 amino acids: CASSQDRQGREQYF. The CDR3 DNA reads TGCGCCAGCAGCCAAGACCGGCAGGGACGCGAGCAGTACTTC.